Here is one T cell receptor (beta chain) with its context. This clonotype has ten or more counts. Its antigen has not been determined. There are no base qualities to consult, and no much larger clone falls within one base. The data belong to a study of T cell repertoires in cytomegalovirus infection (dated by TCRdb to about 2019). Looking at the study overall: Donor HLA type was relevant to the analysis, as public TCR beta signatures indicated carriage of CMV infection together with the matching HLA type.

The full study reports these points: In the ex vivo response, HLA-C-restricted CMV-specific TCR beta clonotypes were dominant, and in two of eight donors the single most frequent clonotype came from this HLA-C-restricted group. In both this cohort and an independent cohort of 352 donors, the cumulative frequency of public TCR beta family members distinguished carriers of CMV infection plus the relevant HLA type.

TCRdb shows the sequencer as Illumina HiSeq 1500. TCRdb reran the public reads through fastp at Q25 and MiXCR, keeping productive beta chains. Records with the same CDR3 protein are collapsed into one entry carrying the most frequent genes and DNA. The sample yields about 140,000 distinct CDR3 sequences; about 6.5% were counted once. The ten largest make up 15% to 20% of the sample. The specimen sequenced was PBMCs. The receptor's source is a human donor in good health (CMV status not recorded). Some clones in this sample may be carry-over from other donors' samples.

The CDR3 protein: CASSHGTSGPYEQYF. The sequenced DNA: TGTGCCAGCAGTCATGGGACTAGCGGGCCCTACGAGCAGTACTTC. The chain is assembled from TRBV27 and TRBJ2-7, and 12 bases in between align with TRBD2. The germline V gene (reference sequence) supplies CDR1 MNHEY and CDR2 SMNVEV. The junction shows trimming of 5 bases on V and 2 bases on J, and the gene matches do not reach 4 bases of it. CDR3 length: 15 amino acids, cysteine to phenylalanine. Only the CDR3 DNA is retained, 45 bases long and in frame from the first base.